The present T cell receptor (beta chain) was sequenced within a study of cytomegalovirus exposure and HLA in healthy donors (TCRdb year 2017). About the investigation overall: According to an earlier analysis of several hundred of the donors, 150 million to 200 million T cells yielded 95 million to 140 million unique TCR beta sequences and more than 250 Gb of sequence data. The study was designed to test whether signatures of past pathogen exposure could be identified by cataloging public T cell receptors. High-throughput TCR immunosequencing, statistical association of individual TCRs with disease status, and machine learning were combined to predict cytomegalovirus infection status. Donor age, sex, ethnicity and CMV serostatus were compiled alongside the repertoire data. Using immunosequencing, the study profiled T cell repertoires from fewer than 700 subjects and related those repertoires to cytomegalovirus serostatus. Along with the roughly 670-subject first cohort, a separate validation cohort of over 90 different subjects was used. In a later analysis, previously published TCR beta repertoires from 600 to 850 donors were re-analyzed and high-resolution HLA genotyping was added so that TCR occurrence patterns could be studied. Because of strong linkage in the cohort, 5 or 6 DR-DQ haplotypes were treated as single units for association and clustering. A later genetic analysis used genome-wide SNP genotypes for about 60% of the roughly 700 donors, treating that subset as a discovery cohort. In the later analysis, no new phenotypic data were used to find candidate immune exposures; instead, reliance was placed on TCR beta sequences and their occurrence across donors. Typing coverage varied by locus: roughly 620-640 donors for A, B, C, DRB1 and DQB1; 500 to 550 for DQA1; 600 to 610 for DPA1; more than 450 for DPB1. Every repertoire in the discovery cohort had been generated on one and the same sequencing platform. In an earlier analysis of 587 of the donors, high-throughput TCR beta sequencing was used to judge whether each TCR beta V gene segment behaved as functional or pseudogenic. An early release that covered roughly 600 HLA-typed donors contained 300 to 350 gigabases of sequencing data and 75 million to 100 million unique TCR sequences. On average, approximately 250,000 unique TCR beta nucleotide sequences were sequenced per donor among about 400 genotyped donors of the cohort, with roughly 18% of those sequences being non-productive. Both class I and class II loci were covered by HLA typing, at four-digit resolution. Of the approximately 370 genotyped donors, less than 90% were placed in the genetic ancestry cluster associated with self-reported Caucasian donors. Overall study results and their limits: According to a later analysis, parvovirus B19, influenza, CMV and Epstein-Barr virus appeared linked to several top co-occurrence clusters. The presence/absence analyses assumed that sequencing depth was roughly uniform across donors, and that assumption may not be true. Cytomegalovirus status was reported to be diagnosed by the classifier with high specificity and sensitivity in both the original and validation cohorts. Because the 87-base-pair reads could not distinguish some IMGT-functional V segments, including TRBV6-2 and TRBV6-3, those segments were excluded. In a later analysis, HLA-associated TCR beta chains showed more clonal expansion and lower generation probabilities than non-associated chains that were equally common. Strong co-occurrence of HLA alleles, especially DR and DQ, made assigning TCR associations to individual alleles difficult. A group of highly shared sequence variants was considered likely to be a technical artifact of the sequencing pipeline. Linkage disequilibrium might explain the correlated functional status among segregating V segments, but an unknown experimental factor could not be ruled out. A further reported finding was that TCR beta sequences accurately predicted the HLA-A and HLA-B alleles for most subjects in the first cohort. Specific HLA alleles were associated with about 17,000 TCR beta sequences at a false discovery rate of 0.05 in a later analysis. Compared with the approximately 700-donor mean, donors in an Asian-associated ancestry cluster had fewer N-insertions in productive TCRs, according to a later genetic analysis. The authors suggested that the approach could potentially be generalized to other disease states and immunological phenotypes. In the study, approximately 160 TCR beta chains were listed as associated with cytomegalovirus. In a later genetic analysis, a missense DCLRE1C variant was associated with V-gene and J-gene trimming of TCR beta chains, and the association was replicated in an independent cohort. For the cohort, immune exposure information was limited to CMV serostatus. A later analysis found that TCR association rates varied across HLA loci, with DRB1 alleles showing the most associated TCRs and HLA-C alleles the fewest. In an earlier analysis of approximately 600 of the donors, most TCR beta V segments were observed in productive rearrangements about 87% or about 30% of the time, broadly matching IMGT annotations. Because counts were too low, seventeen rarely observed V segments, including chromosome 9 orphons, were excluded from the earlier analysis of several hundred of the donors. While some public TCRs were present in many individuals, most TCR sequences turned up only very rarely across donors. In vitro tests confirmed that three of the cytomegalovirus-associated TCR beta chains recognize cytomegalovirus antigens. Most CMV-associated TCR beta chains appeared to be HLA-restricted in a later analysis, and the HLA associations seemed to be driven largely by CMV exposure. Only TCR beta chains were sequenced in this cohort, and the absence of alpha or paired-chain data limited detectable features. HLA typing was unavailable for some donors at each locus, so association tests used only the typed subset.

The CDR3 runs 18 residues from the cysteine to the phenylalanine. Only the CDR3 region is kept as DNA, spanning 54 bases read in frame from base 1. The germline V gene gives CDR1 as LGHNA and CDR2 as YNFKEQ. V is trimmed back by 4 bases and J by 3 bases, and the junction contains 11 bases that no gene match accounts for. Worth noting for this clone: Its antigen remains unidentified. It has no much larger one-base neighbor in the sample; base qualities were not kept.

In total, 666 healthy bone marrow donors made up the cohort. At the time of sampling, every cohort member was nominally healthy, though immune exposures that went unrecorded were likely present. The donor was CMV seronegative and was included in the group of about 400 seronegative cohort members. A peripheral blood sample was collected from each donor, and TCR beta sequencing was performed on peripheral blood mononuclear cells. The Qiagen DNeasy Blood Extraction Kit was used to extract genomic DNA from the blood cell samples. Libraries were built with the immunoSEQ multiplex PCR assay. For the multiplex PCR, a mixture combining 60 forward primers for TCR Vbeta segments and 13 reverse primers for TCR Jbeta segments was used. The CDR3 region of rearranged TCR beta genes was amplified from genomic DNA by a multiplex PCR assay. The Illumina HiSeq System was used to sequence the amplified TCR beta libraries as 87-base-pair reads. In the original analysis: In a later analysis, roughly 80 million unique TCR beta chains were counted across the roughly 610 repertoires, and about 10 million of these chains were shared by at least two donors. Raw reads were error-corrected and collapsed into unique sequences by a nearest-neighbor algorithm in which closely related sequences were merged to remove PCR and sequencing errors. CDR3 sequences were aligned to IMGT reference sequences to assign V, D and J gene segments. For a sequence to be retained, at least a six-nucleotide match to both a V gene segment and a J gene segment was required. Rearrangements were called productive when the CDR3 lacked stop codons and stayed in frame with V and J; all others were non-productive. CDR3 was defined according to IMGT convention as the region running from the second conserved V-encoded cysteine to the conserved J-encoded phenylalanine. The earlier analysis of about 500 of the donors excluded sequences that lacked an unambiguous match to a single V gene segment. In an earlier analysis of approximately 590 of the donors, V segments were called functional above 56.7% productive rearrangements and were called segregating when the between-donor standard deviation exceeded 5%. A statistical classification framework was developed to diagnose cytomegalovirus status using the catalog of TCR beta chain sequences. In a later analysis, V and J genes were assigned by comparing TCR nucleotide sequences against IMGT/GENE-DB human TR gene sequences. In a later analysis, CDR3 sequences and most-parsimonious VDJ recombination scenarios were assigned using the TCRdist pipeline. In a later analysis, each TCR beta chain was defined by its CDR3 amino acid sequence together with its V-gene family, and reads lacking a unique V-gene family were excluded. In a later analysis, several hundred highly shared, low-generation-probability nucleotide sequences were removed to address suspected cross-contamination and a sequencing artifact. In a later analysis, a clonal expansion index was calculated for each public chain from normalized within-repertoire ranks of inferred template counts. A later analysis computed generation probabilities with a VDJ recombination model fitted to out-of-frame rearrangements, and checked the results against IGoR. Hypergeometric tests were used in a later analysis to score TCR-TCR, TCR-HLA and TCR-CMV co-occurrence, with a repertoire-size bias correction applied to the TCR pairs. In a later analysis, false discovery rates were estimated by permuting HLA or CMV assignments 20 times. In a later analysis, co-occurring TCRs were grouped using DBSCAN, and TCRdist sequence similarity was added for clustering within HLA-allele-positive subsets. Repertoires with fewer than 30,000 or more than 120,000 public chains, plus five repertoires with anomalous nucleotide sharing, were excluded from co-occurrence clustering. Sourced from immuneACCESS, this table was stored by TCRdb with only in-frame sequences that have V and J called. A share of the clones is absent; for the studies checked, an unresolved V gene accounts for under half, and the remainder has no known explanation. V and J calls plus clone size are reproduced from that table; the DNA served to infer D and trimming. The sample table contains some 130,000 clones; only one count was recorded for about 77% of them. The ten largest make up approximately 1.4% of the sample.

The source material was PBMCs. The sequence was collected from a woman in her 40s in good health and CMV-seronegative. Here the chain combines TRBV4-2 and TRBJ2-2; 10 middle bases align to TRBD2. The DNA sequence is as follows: TGTGCCAGCAGCCGAGAGAGCGCTAGCGGGGGCTACACCGGGGAGCTGTTTTTT. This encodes CASSRESASGGYTGELFF.